A single T cell receptor (beta chain) is shown here with its context. The sample originates from a study of blood T cell repertoires in COVID-19. Background on the study: Samples of COVID-19 (acute and convalescent) were obtained from the United States, Italy and Spain.

Methods used by the authors: Counts of nucleated cells, estimated from reference gene primer amplification, were obtained. Measured with immunoSEQ multiplex PCR; TCRdb has only the in-frame clones, and not every one. The V and J calls and clone size were taken over from that table, and D and trimming were inferred from the DNA. The repertoire holds roughly 300,000 clones, 90% seen once, with 0.95% to 1.2% in the top ten. Germline V gene sequence: CDR1 SGHRS, CDR2 YFSETQ. This CDR3 is 15 amino acids long. With V trimmed by 4 bases and J by 3 bases, 8 bases remained unmatched. The sequencing sample was made of PBMCs or T cells enriched from blood (not recorded which). This sequence originates from a woman in her twenties or thirties who had recovered from COVID-19. The V gene is TRBV5-1, the J gene TRBJ2-5; 8 bases match TRBD2. CDR3 DNA sequence: TGCGCCAGCAGCCAGGGGACTAGGGGAAAAGAGACCCAGTACTTC. Residues: CASSQGTRGKETQYF.